The 27 T cell receptor beta chains listed next were all sequenced from one sample in a study of CD8+ T cells in alopecia areata. TCR sequencing used cDNA made by reverse transcription of extracted RNA. The table came from immunoSEQ multiplex PCR; TCRdb's copy has only in-frame clones and leaves some out. The table has about 210,000 clones, about three fifths seen once. Treatment here: oral pan-JAK inhibitor, 5-10 mg twice daily. Material: CD4+ T cells sorted from blood, obtained at week 4, from a patient treated with tofacitinib. All receptors come from a human donor with alopecia areata.

The chain joins TRBV30 to TRBJ2-1, with a possible D match to TRBD1 (5 bases). The CDR3 totals 11 residues. The ends were cut back, 5 bases at V and 4 bases at J, with 6 bases in the middle. Per the germline V gene, CDR1 is GTSNPN and CDR2 is SVGIG (reference sequence). The CDR3 DNA reads TGTGCCTGGGGGGCGTACAATGAGCAGTTCTTC. Translation: CAWGAYNEQFF.

The chain is built from TRBV18 and TRBJ1-1, with 10 bases lining up with TRBD1. Trimming took 3 bases from V and 4 from J; bases not matched to a gene: 5. There are 15 residues in the CDR3. Germline V lookup: CDR1 KGHSH, CDR2 LQKENI. CDR3 region: CASSPRRDRGTEAFF. CDR3 bases: TGTGCCAGCTCACCCCGCCGGGACAGGGGCACTGAAGCTTTCTTT.

This rearrangement joins TRBV9 to TRBJ1-2, with D unclear. The ends were cut back, 7 bases at V and 8 bases at J, with 15 bases in the middle. Germline V gene sequence: CDR1 SGDLS, CDR2 YYNGEE. This CDR3 is built from 12 residues. The CDR3 DNA reads TGTGCCAGCCGGAACGGGAGCGGGGGCTACACCTTC. It codes for CASRNGSGGYTF.

The rearrangement uses TRBV15 and TRBJ2-3; possibly TRBD1 for D (5 bases). The CDR3 is 13 residues long. The germline gives CDR1 LNHNV, CDR2 YYDKDF (reference sequence). V lost 6 bases to trimming and J lost 5 bases, with 12 bases between them. CDR3: CATSQDTQDTQYF. As DNA, the CDR3 is TGTGCCACCAGTCAGGACACTCAAGATACGCAGTATTTT.

This clone was counted only a few times. The V and J genes are TRBV28 and TRBJ1-2; no clear D gene. CDR1 and CDR2 (germline): MDHEN, SYDVKM. The CDR3 contains 13 residues. Trimming took off 6 bases at V and 5 bases at J, with 13 bases between the two ends. CDR3 residues: CASRPNSVYGYTF. Written as DNA, the CDR3 is TGTGCCAGCAGGCCCAACTCCGTATATGGCTACACCTTC.

In this sample, this clone turned up a few times. The rearrangement links TRBV7-6 to TRBJ1-1; 8 bases fit TRBD1. This CDR3 has 16 residues. Per the germline V gene, CDR1 is SGHVS and CDR2 is FNYEAQ. J was trimmed by 5 bases and V by 4 bases; bases with no gene match: 12. This CDR3 reads CASSSGGGTGRTEAFF. CDR3 nucleotides: TGTGCCAGCAGCTCAGGAGGCGGGACAGGTAGAACTGAAGCTTTCTTT.

The chain has TRBV25-1 and TRBJ1-2; 9 bases line up with TRBD1. There are 14 residues in the CDR3. V lost 7 bases to trimming and J lost 7 bases; unmatched junction nucleotides: 10. Germline CDR1 is MGHDK and CDR2 is SYGVNS. CDR3 sequence (DNA): TGTGCCAGCACTCCCTCGACAGGGGGAGTTGGCTACACCTTC. Translation gives CASTPSTGGVGYTF.

The chain carries TRBV15 and TRBJ2-6, with D unclear. CDR1 LNHNV and CDR2 YYDKDF come from the germline V gene (reference sequence). Trimming took off 0 bases at V and 2 bases at J, with 11 bases between the two ends. The CDR3 extends over 17 amino acids. The CDR3: CATSRDLLIAGANVLTF. The CDR3 coding sequence is TGTGCCACCAGCAGAGACCTGTTGATTGCTGGGGCCAACGTCCTGACTTTC.

J is TRBJ1-2 and V is TRBV29-1; TRBD1 is a possible D gene (5 bases). With 8 bases removed from V and 6 bases from J, the gap between germline ends came to 13 bases. Germline V gene data show CDR1 as SQVTM and CDR2 as ANQGSEA. The CDR3 is 11 amino acids. The CDR3 coding sequence is TGCAGCCTTGGGACCGGCGATGGCTACACCTTC. Translation: CSLGTGDGYTF. Variable domain in full (rest from reference TRBV29-1 and TRBJ1-2): SAVISQKPSRDICQRGTSLTIQCQVDSQVTMMFWYRQQPGQSLTLIATANQGSEATYESGFVIDKFPISRPNLTFSTLTVSNMSPEDSSIYLCSLGTGDGYTFGSGTRLTVV.

The rearrangement joins TRBV19 to TRBJ1-2; D may be TRBD1 (6 bases). CDR3 length: 13 amino acids. The germline gives CDR1 LNHDA, CDR2 SQIVND (reference sequence). V dropped 7 bases and J dropped 4 bases, with 13 bases sitting between them. CDR3 sequence: CASNQQGSYGYTF. DNA of the CDR3: TGTGCCAGTAACCAACAGGGAAGCTATGGCTACACCTTC.

On this clone: The junction differs from germline at one of its ends, possibly a read error. The chain is built from TRBV29-1 and TRBJ2-3; D may be TRBD1 (6 bases). This CDR3 is built from 12 residues. Per the germline V gene, CDR1 is SQVTM and CDR2 is ANQGSEA. In DNA form, the CDR3 reads TGCAGCGTTGAAGGAGTTGGGGGCGTATTGGATTTT. This gives the protein CSVEGVGGVLDF.

This clone appeared many times. The V gene is TRBV7-2, the J gene TRBJ2-3; D possibly corresponds to TRBD2 (6 bases). CDR3 length equals 13 residues. Trimming removed 5 bases from V and 5 bases from J, with 11 bases in between. Germline lookup yields CDR1 SGHTA and CDR2 FQGNSA. The chain's CDR3 is CASSLGLGDTQYF. The CDR3 bases are TGTGCCAGCAGCCTGGGACTGGGAGATACGCAGTATTTT.

The sample holds a few counts of this clone. The J gene is TRBJ2-6, the V gene TRBV10-3; possibly TRBD1 for D (5 bases). From germline, CDR1 is ENHRY and CDR2 SYGVKD. V lost 10 bases and J 0 bases, leaving 13 bases between the germline ends. The CDR3 is 15 residues long. The CDR3 region has the DNA TGTGCCAGCGCCGACAGTTACTCTGGGGCCAACGTCCTGACTTTC. Translated, it gives CASADSYSGANVLTF.

This clone was counted a few times. V is TRBV29-1 and J is TRBJ2-7; TRBD2 matches 8 bases. Germline V gene lookup returns CDR1 SQVTM and CDR2 ANQGSEA. J gave up 6 bases and V 0 bases, and 4 bases lay outside the gene matches. CDR3 length: 13 residues. In nucleotides, the CDR3 is TGCAGCGTTGAAGATACCGGGGGGGTCGAGCAGTACTTC. Amino acids: CSVEDTGGVEQYF.

The chain links TRBV7-2 to TRBJ1-2; D is uncertain. The germline V gene encodes CDR1 SGHTA and CDR2 FQGNSA. CDR3 size: 12 residues. V lost 5 bases, J lost 0 bases, and 4 bases lay in between. The CDR3 loop is CASSPTNYGYTF. In DNA, the CDR3 is TGTGCCAGCAGCCCAACTAACTATGGCTACACCTTC. The whole variable domain, filled in from reference TRBV7-2 and TRBJ1-2, reads GAGVSQSPSNKVTEKGKDVELRCDPISGHTALYWYRQSLGQGLEFLIYFQGNSAPDKSGLPSDRFSAERTGGSVSTLTIQRTQQEDSAVYLCASSPTNYGYTFGSGTRLTVV.

V and J are TRBV2 and TRBJ1-4; unclear D gene. CDR3 length: 14 amino acids. Germline loops: CDR1 SNHLY, CDR2 FYNNEI. The V end was cut by 6 bases, the J end by 8 bases, with 16 bases between. The CDR3 is CASRSLNSGEKLFF. As DNA, the CDR3 is TGTGCCAGCAGATCGCTGAACAGCGGGGAAAAACTGTTTTTT. Complete variable domain (other parts from reference TRBV2 and TRBJ1-4): EPEVTQTPSHQVTQMGQEVILRCVPISNHLYFYWYRQILGQKVEFLVSFYNNEISEKSEIFDDQFSVERPDGSNFTLKIRSTKLEDSAMYFCASRSLNSGEKLFFGSGTQLSVL.

This clone was picked up many times. The CDR3, as DNA: TGTGCCAGCAGCCGGGGGGCCCAAGAGACCCAGTACTTC. It specifies CASSRGAQETQYF. V and J are TRBV14 and TRBJ2-5, with D perhaps given as TRBD1 or TRBD2 (6 bases each). V was pared by 4 bases and J by 1 base, with 7 bases between. Germline CDR1 and CDR2: SGHDN and FVKESK. This CDR3 has 13 residues.

A few counts support this clone. This sequence joins TRBV11-1 and TRBJ2-3; D gene unclear. CDR1 is SGHAT and CDR2 is FQDESV in the germline V gene (reference sequence). Deletions cut 2 bases from V and 3 bases from J, with 0 bases between. CDR3 length: 11 amino acids. The CDR3 sequence: CASSLTDTQYF. CDR3 sequence (DNA): TGTGCCAGCAGCTTAACAGATACGCAGTATTTT.

A word on this clone: The same CDR3 can be traced to other DNA sequences in this sample. The V and J genes are TRBV5-6 and TRBJ2-1; D not resolved. Germline CDR1 SGHDT, CDR2 YYEEEE. V was pared by 1 base and J by 10 bases, with 6 bases between. This CDR3 spans 11 amino acids. CDR3 DNA sequence: TGTGCCAGCAGCTTGACAGCGGAGCAGTTCTTC. As protein: CASSLTAEQFF.

The genes are TRBV2 and TRBJ2-2; TRBD1 matches at 8 bases. Germline assignment: CDR1 SNHLY and CDR2 FYNNEI. The CDR3 loop spans 16 amino acids. Trimming removed 2 bases from V and 5 bases from J; junction bases left unmatched: 7. The CDR3: CASSERTGLPTGELFF. DNA for the CDR3: TGTGCCAGCAGTGAAAGGACAGGGCTCCCAACCGGGGAGCTGTTTTTT.

The chain joins TRBV9 to TRBJ1-6, with D uncertain. Germline V gene sequence: CDR1 SGDLS, CDR2 YYNGEE. The CDR3 contains 12 residues. Between the trimmed V and J ends, which lost 4 bases and 5 bases, there was a span of 4 bases. CDR3 sequence: CASSQDNSPLHF. The CDR3 DNA follows: TGTGCCAGCAGCCAAGATAATTCACCCCTCCACTTT.

CDR3 sequence reads: CASRQETYGYTF. The CDR3 DNA follows: TGTGCCAGCAGGCAGGAGACCTATGGCTACACCTTC. The chain links TRBV2 to TRBJ1-2; D gene ambiguous. The germline V gene has CDR1 SNHLY and CDR2 FYNNEI. CDR3 length: 12 amino acids. Trimming shortened V by 6 bases and J by 4 bases, and 9 bases separated the two germline ends.

This clone was observed a few times. The rearrangement joins TRBV9 to TRBJ1-1; a possible D gene is TRBD1 (6 bases). Germline V gene data show CDR1 as SGDLS and CDR2 as YYNGEE. This CDR3 region has 15 residues. The V and J ends lost 5 bases and 2 bases respectively, with 16 bases between them. CDR3 bases: TGTGCCAGCAGGCCGACAACAGGGTACAACACTGAAGCTTTCTTT. It specifies CASRPTTGYNTEAFF.

This clone was picked up one time. The J gene is TRBJ2-2, the V gene TRBV5-6; D gene ambiguous. Germline V CDR1 and CDR2: SGHDT, YYEEEE. This CDR3 has 17 residues. Between the trimmed V and J ends, which lost 0 bases and 1 base, there was a span of 13 bases. CDR3: CASSLGRPNRNTGELFF. DNA for the CDR3: TGTGCCAGCAGCTTGGGGAGACCCAATCGGAACACCGGGGAGCTGTTTTTT.

J is TRBJ1-2 and V is TRBV30, with no clear D. V was trimmed by 0 bases and J by 4 bases, leaving 12 bases between them. Germline-derived CDR1 and CDR2 are GTSNPN and SVGIG (reference sequence). The CDR3 is made up of 14 amino acids. The CDR3 DNA is TGTGCCTGGAGTGTACGGCAGAGTGTCTATGGCTACACCTTC. This gives the protein CAWSVRQSVYGYTF.

This chain links TRBV19 with TRBJ1-6; a possible D gene is TRBD1 (5 bases). Trimming took 5 bases from V and 10 from J, leaving 15 bases between them. From germline, CDR1 is LNHDA and CDR2 SQIVND (reference sequence). The CDR3 runs to 14 residues. CDR3 DNA: TGTGCCAGTAGTGACCAGGGCATAGGGTCACCCCTCCACTTT. This codes for CASSDQGIGSPLHF. The variable domain in full, completed from reference TRBV19 and TRBJ1-6, reads DGGITQSPKYLFRKEGQNVTLSCEQNLNHDAMYWYRQDPGQGLRLIYYSQIVNDFQKGDIAEGYSVSREKKESFPLTVTSAQKNPTAFYLCASSDQGIGSPLHFGNGTRLTVT.

This clone was picked up a small number of times. The V and J genes are TRBV6-1 and TRBJ2-3; 11 positions match TRBD2. This CDR3 contains 16 residues. V was clipped by 4 bases and J by 1 base; unmatched bases: 4. Germline values: CDR1 MNHNS, CDR2 SASEGT. The CDR3 loop is CASSAKTSGGTDTQYF. The CDR3 coding sequence is TGTGCCAGCAGTGCGAAGACTAGCGGGGGCACAGATACGCAGTATTTT.